This T cell receptor (beta chain) stems from a study of T cells expressing NK-cell markers. As concerns this clonotype: The antigen remains unidentified.

5'RACE template switching with UMIs produced the TCR beta cDNA. From its re-call of the 5' RACE reads, TCRdb lists each CDR3 protein once, without DNA. The sample table sets out approximately 460,000 distinct CDR3 sequences. This CDR3 is 15 amino acids long. The V gene's germline CDR1 is MDHEN and CDR2 SYDVKM. Study-level results: These clonotypes additionally ranked first within the CD3+CD56-NKG2C+ fraction of a handful of donors.

The origin of this receptor is a woman between 18 and 70 years old in good health. This chain connects TRBV28 to TRBJ2-3; TCRdb reports TRBD2, a call that lacks DNA to check it against. Sequencing was performed on blood T cells: a sorted CD56 or NKG2C T cell subset, CD4+ or CD8+ T cells, or bulk PBMC T cells (not recorded which). Here the CDR3 reads CASSLVVAGGDTQYF.